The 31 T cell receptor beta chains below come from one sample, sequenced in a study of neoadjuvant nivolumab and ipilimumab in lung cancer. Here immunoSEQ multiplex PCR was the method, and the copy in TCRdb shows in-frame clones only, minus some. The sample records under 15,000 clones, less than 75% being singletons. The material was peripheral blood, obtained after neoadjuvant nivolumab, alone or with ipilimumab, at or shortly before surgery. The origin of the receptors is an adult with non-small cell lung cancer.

The CDR3 sequence is CASSHPDKSNEKLFF. The CDR3 coding sequence is TGTGCCAGCAGCCACCCGGACAAGAGTAATGAAAAACTGTTTTTT. J is TRBJ1-4 and V is TRBV6-6; D possibly corresponds to TRBD1 (5 bases). From germline, CDR1 is MNHNY and CDR2 SVGAGI (reference sequence). V was pared by 6 bases and J by 4 bases, with 15 bases between. CDR3 length: 15 amino acids.

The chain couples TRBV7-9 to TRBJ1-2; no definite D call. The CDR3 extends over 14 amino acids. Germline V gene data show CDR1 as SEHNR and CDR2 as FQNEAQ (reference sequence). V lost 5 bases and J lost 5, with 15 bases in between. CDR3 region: CASSGAGLGYGYTF. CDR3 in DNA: TGTGCCAGCAGCGGCGCGGGTTTAGGATATGGCTACACCTTC.

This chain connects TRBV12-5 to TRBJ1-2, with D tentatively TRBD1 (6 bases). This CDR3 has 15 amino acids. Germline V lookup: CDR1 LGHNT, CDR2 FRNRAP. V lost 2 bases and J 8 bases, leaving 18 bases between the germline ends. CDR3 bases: TGTGCTAGTGGTTTGTTCTTTGGGGGCGCAGGGGGCTACACCTTC. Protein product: CASGLFFGGAGGYTF.

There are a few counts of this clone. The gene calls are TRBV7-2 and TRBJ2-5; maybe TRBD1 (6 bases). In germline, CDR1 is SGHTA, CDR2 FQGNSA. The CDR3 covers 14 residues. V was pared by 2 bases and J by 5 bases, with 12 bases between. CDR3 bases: TGTGCCAGCAGCTTACAGGGGACGGGGGAGACCCAGTACTTC. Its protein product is CASSLQGTGETQYF.

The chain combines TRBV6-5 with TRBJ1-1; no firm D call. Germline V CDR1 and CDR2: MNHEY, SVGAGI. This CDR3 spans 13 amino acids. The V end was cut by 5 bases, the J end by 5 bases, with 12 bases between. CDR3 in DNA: TGTGCCAGCAGTGGCACACTAGCGACTGAAGCTTTCTTT. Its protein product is CASSGTLATEAFF.

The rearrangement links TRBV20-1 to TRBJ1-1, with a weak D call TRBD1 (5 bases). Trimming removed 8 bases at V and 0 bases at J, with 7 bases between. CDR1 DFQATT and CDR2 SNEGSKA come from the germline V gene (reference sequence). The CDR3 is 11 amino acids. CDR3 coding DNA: TGCAGTCCGGACATGAACACTGAAGCTTTCTTT. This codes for CSPDMNTEAFF.

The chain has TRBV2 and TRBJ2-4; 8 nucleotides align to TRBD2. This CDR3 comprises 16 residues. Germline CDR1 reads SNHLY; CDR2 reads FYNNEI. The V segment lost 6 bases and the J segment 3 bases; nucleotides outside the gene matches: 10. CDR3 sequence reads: CASRGATSGYKNIQYF. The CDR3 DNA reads TGTGCCAGCAGGGGAGCCACTAGCGGATACAAAAACATTCAGTACTTC.

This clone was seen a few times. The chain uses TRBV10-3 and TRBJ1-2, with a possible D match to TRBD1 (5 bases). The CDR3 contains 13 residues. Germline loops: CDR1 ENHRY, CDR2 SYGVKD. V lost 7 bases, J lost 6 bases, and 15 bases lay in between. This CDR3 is CAITPGLLNGYTF. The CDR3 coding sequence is TGTGCCATCACGCCGGGACTGTTGAATGGCTACACCTTC.

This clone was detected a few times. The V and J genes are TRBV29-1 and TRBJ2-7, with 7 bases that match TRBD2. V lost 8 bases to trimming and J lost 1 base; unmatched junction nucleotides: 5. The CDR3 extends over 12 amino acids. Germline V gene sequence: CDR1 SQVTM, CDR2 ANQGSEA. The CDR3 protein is CSTASGSYEQYF. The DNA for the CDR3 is TGCAGCACCGCTAGCGGATCCTACGAGCAGTACTTC.

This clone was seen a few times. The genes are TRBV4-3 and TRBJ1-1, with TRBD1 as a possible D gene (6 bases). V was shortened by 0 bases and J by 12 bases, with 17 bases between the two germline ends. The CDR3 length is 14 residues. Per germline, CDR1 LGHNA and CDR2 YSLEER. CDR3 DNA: TGCGCCAGCAGCCAAGACCTCCAGGGGAGGTTGACTTTCTTT. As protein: CASSQDLQGRLTFF.

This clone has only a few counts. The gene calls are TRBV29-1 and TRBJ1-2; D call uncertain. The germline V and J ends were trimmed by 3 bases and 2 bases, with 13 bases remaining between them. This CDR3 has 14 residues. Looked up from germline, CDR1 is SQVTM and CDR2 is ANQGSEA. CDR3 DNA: TGCAGCGTTGATCCTCGGGCAGCGAACTATGGCTACACCTTC. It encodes CSVDPRAANYGYTF.

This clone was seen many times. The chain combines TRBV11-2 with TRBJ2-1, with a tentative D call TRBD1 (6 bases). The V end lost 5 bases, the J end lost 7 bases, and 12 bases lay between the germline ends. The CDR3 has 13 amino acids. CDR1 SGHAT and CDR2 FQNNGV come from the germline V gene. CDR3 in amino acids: CASSKYRENEQFF. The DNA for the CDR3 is TGTGCCAGCAGCAAATACAGGGAGAATGAGCAGTTCTTC.

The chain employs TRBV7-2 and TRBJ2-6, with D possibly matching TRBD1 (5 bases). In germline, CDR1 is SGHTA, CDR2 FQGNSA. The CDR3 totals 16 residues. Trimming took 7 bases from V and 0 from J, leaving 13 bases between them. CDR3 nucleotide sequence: TGTGCCAGCACCCAGGGCAAGGGCTCTGGGGCCAACGTCCTGACTTTC. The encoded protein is CASTQGKGSGANVLTF.

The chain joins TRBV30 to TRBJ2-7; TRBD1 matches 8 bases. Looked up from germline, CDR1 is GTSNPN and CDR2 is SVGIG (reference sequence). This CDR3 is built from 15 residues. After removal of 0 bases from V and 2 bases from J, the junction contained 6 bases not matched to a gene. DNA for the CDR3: TGTGCCTGGAGTGTACGACAGGGGTTCCCCTACGAGCAGTACTTC. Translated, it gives CAWSVRQGFPYEQYF.

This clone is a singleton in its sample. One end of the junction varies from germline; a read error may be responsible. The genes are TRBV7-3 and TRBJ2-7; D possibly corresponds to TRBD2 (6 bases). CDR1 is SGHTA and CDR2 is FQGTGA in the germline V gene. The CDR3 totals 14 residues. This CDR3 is CASSQGGTFRDLNF. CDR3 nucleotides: TGTGCCAGCAGCCAGGGCGGGACCTTCCGGGATCTGAACTTC.

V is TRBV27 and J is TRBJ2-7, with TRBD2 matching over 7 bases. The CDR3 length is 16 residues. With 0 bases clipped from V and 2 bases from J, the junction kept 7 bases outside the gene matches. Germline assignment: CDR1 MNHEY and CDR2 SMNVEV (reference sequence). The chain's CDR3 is CASSLSITSVPYEQYF. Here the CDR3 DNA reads TGTGCCAGCAGTTTATCGATCACTAGCGTACCCTACGAGCAGTACTTC.

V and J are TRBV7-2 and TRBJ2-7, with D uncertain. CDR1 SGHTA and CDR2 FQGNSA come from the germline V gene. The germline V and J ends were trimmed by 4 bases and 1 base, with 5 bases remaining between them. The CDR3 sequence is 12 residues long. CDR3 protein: CASSSYSYEQYF. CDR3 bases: TGTGCCAGCAGCTCCTATTCCTACGAGCAGTACTTC.

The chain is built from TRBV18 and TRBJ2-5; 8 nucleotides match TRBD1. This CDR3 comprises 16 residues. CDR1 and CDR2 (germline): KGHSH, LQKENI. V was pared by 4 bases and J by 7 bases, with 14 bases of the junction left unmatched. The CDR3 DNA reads TGTGCCAGCTCACTAACGCCGGGACAGGCGATGGGGACCCAGTACTTC. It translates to CASSLTPGQAMGTQYF.

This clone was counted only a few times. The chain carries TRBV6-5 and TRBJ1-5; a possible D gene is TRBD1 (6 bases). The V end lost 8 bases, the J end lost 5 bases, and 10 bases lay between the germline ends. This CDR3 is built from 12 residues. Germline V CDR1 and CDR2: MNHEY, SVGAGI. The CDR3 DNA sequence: TGTGCCAGCGGGGACATCGATCAGCCCCAGCATTTT. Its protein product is CASGDIDQPQHF.

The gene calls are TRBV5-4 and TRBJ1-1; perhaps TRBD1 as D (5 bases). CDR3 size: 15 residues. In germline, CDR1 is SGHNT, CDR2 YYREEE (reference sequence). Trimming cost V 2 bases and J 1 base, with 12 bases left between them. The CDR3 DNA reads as TGTGCCAGCAGCTTAAGACAGACCGGGAACACTGAAGCTTTCTTT. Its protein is CASSLRQTGNTEAFF. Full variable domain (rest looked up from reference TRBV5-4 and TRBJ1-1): ETGVTQSPTHLIKTRGQQVTLRCSSQSGHNTVSWYQQALGQGPQFIFQYYREEENGRGNFPPRFSGLQFPNYSSELNVNALELDDSALYLCASSLRQTGNTEAFFGQGTRLTVV.

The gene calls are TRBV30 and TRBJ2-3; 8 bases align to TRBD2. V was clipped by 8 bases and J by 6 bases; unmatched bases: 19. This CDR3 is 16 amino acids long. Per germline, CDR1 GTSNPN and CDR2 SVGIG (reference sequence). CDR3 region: CAHSRGSGRVGDTQYF. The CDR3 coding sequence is TGTGCCCACTCGAGGGGGAGCGGGAGAGTAGGGGATACGCAGTATTTT.

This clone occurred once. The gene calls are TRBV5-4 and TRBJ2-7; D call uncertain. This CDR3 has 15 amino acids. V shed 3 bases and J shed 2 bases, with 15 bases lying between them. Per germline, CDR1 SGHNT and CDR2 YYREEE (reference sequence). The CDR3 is CASSSKTRNPYEQYF. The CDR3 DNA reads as TGTGCCAGCAGCTCCAAGACCAGGAACCCCTACGAGCAGTACTTC. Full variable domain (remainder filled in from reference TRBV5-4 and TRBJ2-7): ETGVTQSPTHLIKTRGQQVTLRCSSQSGHNTVSWYQQALGQGPQFIFQYYREEENGRGNFPPRFSGLQFPNYSSELNVNALELDDSALYLCASSSKTRNPYEQYFGPGTRLTVT.

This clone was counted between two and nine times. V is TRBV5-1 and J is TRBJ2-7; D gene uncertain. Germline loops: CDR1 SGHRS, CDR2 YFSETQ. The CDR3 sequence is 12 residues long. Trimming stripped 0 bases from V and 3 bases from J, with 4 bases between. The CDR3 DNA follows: TGCGCCAGCAGCTTGGGCGGCTACGAGCAGTACTTC. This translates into CASSLGGYEQYF.

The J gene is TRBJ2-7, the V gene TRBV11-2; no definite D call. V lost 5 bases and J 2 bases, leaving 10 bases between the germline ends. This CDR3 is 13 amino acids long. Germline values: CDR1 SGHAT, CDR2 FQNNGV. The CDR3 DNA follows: TGTGCCAGCAGCATCGACAAGGCCTACGAGCAGTACTTC. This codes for CASSIDKAYEQYF.

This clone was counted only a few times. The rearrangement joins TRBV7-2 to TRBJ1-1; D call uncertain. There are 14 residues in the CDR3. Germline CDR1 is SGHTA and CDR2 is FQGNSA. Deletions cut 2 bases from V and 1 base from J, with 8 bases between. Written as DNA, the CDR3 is TGTGCCAGCAGCTTATTGGGCGAGAACACTGAAGCTTTCTTT. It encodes CASSLLGENTEAFF.

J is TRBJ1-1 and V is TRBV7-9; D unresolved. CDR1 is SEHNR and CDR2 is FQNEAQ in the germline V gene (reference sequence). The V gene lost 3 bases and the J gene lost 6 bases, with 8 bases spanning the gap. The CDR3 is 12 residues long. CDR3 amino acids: CASSFPLSEAFF. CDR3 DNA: TGTGCCAGCAGCTTCCCCCTCTCTGAAGCTTTCTTT.

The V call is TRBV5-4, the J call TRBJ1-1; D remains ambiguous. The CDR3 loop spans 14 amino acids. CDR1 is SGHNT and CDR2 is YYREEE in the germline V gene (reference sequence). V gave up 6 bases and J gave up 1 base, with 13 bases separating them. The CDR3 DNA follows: TGTGCCAGCACCAAGAATGTTGGGAACACTGAAGCTTTCTTT. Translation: CASTKNVGNTEAFF.

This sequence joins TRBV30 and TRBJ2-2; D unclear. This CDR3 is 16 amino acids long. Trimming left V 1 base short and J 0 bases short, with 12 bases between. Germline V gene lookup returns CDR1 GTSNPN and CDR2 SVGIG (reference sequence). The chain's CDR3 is CAWSALAPSNTGELFF. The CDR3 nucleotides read TGTGCCTGGAGTGCCCTGGCGCCTTCGAACACCGGGGAGCTGTTTTTT.

The CDR3 region is CASSDTGTGELFF. In nucleotides, the CDR3 is TGTGCCAGCAGCGATACAGGGACCGGGGAGCTGTTTTTT. The J gene is TRBJ2-2, the V gene TRBV4-2, with D possibly being TRBD1 (6 bases). V was cut by 5 bases and J by 5 bases, with 9 bases left in between. CDR3 length equals 13 residues. CDR1 is LGHNA and CDR2 is YNFKEQ in the germline V gene.

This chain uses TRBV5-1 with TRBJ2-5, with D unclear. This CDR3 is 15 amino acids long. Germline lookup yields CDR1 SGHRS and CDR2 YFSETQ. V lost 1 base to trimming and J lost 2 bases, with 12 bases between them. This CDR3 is CASSLSWYGQETQYF. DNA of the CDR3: TGCGCCAGCAGCTTGTCGTGGTACGGGCAAGAGACCCAGTACTTC. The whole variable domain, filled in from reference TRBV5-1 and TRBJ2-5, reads KAGVTQTPRYLIKTRGQQVTLSCSPISGHRSVSWYQQTPGQGLQFLFEYFSETQRNKGNFPGRFSGRQFSNSRSEMNVSTLELGDSALYLCASSLSWYGQETQYFGPGTRLLVL.

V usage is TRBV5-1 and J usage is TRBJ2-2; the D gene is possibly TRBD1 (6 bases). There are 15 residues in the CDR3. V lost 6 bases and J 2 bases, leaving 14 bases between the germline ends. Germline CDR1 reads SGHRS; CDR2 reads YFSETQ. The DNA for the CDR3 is TGCGCCAGCACCCCAGGGGCGGCTAACACCGGGGAGCTGTTTTTT. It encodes CASTPGAANTGELFF.